This TCR beta chain was sequenced for a study of shared T cell receptors in the human thymus (dated by TCRdb to the early 2020s). General notes on the study: The study examined how self-reactive, shared T-cell receptor alpha chains are generated in the human thymus.

Trimming removed 3 bases from V and 0 bases from J, leaving 6 bases between the germline ends. Looking up the germline V gene yields CDR1 SQVTM and CDR2 ANQGSEA. The cysteine opens and the phenylalanine closes a CDR3 of 12 amino acids. The only DNA kept is the CDR3, 36 bases in frame from the first base. The method behind the library was the immunoSEQ multiplex PCR assay. TCRdb took over this immuneACCESS table, retaining in-frame rearrangements with V and J assigned. Such tables are incomplete; in checked studies, under half of the missing clones stem from an unresolved V gene, and the remainder is unexplained. This sample comprises roughly 700,000 clones, roughly 90% of them detected only once. The top ten constitute approximately 0.011% of the sample. With regard to this clone: Its antigen remains unidentified. No clone much larger than this one lies a single base away; base qualities are absent. Other DNA sequences from this sample encode an identical CDR3 as well.

In addition, the sample was reused for a study of human thymus T cells. As that second paper reports: In Finland, the donors were immunologically healthy infants who were having open corrective cardiac surgery for congenital heart defects. Thymus tissue was obtained as surgical resects removed during corrective cardiac surgery. Usage of V and J gene segments appeared to be biased in both the thymic and the peripheral blood repertoires. Highly overlapping thymic TCR repertoires among unrelated individuals were reported in the related research. The study used about eight infant thymus samples plus four related peripheral blood samples to characterize TCR alpha and beta repertoires. The cohort included a handful of male and a couple of female infants, with donor ages spanning 7 to 244 days. Thymocytes were released mechanically from tissue and stored at -70 °C as pellets of roughly 9.5-32 million cells. A QIAsymphony instrument was used to extract genomic DNA from the frozen cell pellets. The immunoSEQ multiplex PCR assay was used to amplify the TCRB and TCRAD loci from a standardized amount of quality-controlled genomic DNA. The amplicons spanned the V(D)J region and were long enough to cover the CDR3 and allow V and J genes to be identified. Through the commercial immunoSEQ service, the amplicons were sequenced on an Illumina platform. Primer bias and sequencing errors were corrected using previously described methods, and TCRAD and TCRB definitions followed the IMGT database. immunoSEQ Analyzer 3.0 and VDJTools were used for repertoire analysis, which covered basic statistics, V/J segment usage, diversity estimates, rarefaction and pairwise overlap. Diversity was estimated using the Chao1, ChaoE, Efron-Thisted, Shannon and inverse Simpson indices, and was also estimated on datasets down-sampled to the size of the smallest sample. Repertoire overlap was determined by strict matching of CDR3 nucleotide sequence, V gene and J gene, and Jaccard-based multidimensional scaling clustering was applied. On average, thymus samples gave 650,000 to 1,000,000 unique TCRB clonotypes, whereas blood samples gave 75,000 to 85,000.

What was sequenced was thymocytes. The rearrangement joined TRBV29-1 to TRBJ2-7; the best D guess is TRBD2, with 5 bases matching. This TCR was sampled from a boy under two years old with a congenital heart defect. Donor details come from another sample of the same person, matched by shared clones. The CDR3 protein sequence reads: CSVEGSSYEQYF. In nucleotide form, the sequence is TGCAGCGTTGAGGGGAGCTCCTACGAGCAGTACTTC.